This T cell receptor beta chain was identified during a study of cytotoxic CD8 clonotypes in ibrutinib-treated CLL. Looking at the study overall: After a median of around 70 months, around 15 patients stayed remitted and approximately twelve progressed; responses had been partial in roughly 25 and complete in 2. Study-wide results and limits: Contraction or stability on treatment was seen for public clonotypes, which were uncommon. Elevated clonality accompanied ibrutinib response, with a return toward baseline values at progression.

With respect to this clone: What it binds is not known.

Clones were read by immunoSEQ multiplex PCR, and TCRdb kept only the in-frame ones, dropping some. Of roughly 70,000 clones in the sample, around 82% are singletons; the top ten hold 6% to 9%. CDR1 is SEHNR, CDR2 FQNEAQ, per germline (reference sequence). Deletions cut 2 bases from V and 0 bases from J, with 9 bases between. This CDR3 contains 15 residues. The V gene is TRBV7-9, the J gene TRBJ2-3; no clear D. The sample consisted of PBMCs, taken at disease progression, from a patient treated with ibrutinib. This clonotype originated in a human donor with chronic lymphocytic leukemia. The CDR3 spells CASSLHKTSTDTQYF. For the CDR3, the DNA is TGTGCCAGCAGCTTACATAAGACTAGCACAGATACGCAGTATTTT.